Below are 28 T cell receptor beta chains sequenced from a single sample in a study of blood T cell repertoires in COVID-19. The repertoire was sequenced with immunoSEQ multiplex PCR; TCRdb's copy has only in-frame clones and lacks some. The sample has 75,000 to 95,000 clones, 75% to 85% seen once; the top ten hold roughly 5%. Sequencing was carried out using peripheral blood. These receptors all come from an elderly woman with active or convalescent COVID-19.

A few counts support this clone. The rearrangement joins TRBV7-2 to TRBJ1-1; 7 bases are a match to TRBD1. This CDR3 spans 15 amino acids. V shed 3 bases and J 8 bases; nucleotides not matched to a gene: 12. The germline gives CDR1 SGHTA, CDR2 FQGNSA. The CDR3 region is CASSFSDRTPGEAFF. CDR3 DNA sequence: TGTGCCAGCAGCTTCTCGGACAGGACCCCGGGAGAAGCTTTCTTT. Full variable domain (missing parts from reference TRBV7-2 and TRBJ1-1): GAGVSQSPSNKVTEKGKDVELRCDPISGHTALYWYRQSLGQGLEFLIYFQGNSAPDKSGLPSDRFSAERTGGSVSTLTIQRTQQEDSAVYLCASSFSDRTPGEAFFGQGTRLTVV.

This clone occurred a few times. The chain links TRBV19 to TRBJ2-7; D may be TRBD1 (6 bases). The germline V and J ends were trimmed by 7 bases and 5 bases, with 15 bases remaining between them. CDR3 length equals 13 residues. In germline, CDR1 is LNHDA, CDR2 SQIVND (reference sequence). CDR3 sequence: CASTRTVQDEQYF. CDR3 coding DNA: TGTGCCAGTACCCGGACAGTACAGGACGAGCAGTACTTC.

V is TRBV19 and J is TRBJ2-7; 9 bases match TRBD1. With 10 bases clipped from V and 5 bases from J, the junction kept 12 bases outside the gene matches. Germline V gene data show CDR1 as LNHDA and CDR2 as SQIVND (reference sequence). This CDR3 has 14 amino acids. The CDR3 sequence is CATKGTGKRDEQYF. CDR3 DNA sequence: TGTGCCACCAAAGGGACAGGGAAGAGGGACGAGCAGTACTTC.

This clone was seen only a few times. V gene TRBV5-1 combines with J gene TRBJ2-7; 8 bases map to TRBD1. The J segment lost 6 bases and the V segment lost 2 bases, leaving 7 bases of the junction unmatched. Germline lookup yields CDR1 SGHRS and CDR2 YFSETQ. The CDR3 spans 14 residues. In DNA form, the CDR3 reads TGCGCCAGCAGCTTTAGTTCCAGGGGGCTCGAGCAGTACTTC. Its translation: CASSFSSRGLEQYF.

Here the CDR3 DNA reads TGCGCCAGCAGCGCCCAGGCGTGGCAGGATTCACCCCTCCACTTT. Amino acid sequence: CASSAQAWQDSPLHF. V is TRBV4-1 and J is TRBJ1-6; D is unclear. The CDR3 totals 15 residues. The V end was cut by 5 bases, the J end by 8 bases, with 16 bases between. Germline loops: CDR1 MGHRA, CDR2 YSYEKL.

This clone came up a few times. The chain links TRBV6-6 to TRBJ1-5, with D hard to call. Germline-derived CDR1 and CDR2 are MNHNY and SVGAGI (reference sequence). The V end was cut by 0 bases, the J end by 0 bases, with 9 bases between. The CDR3 has 16 amino acids. This CDR3 is CASSYSQEYSNQPQHF. CDR3 nucleotide sequence: TGTGCCAGCAGTTACTCCCAGGAATATAGCAATCAGCCCCAGCATTTT.

This chain uses TRBV25-1 with TRBJ1-6; 7 bases fit TRBD1. The CDR3 has 13 residues. CDR1 and CDR2 from the germline V gene are MGHDK and SYGVNS. With 10 bases clipped from V and 5 bases from J, the junction kept 5 bases outside the gene matches. CDR3 loop: CATLGQNNSPLHF. The CDR3 coding sequence is TGTGCCACCCTGGGACAGAATAATTCACCCCTCCACTTT.

This clone was seen only a few times. V is TRBV4-1 and J is TRBJ2-1; the match to TRBD2 covers 12 bases. Germline lookup yields CDR1 MGHRA and CDR2 YSYEKL. The CDR3 is made up of 15 amino acids. The V segment lost 2 bases and the J segment 8 bases; nucleotides outside the gene matches: 4. CDR3 protein: CASSQRLAGAHEQFF. DNA of the CDR3: TGCGCCAGCAGCCAAAGACTAGCGGGGGCCCATGAGCAGTTCTTC.

In this sample, this clone turned up once. The chain couples TRBV3-1 (or the pseudogene TRBV3-2) to TRBJ1-2; unclear D gene. V lost 4 bases to trimming and J lost 4 bases, with 22 bases between them. This CDR3 spans 17 amino acids. Germline CDR1 LGHDT, CDR2 YNNKEL (reference sequence). The DNA for the CDR3 is TGTGCCAGCAGCCCCTTGGAGGGAAGAAGAATCGCCTATGGCTACACCTTC. The encoded protein is CASSPLEGRRIAYGYTF.

The V and J genes are TRBV28 and TRBJ1-2; D is uncertain. The CDR3 covers 12 residues. Trimming took off 6 bases at V and 5 bases at J, with 10 bases between the two ends. The germline CDR1 and CDR2 sequences are MDHEN and SYDVKM. The DNA for the CDR3 is TGTGCCAGCAGCTACCCGCCGTATGGCTACACCTTC. This gives the protein CASSYPPYGYTF.

The J gene is TRBJ1-4, the V gene TRBV6-2 or TRBV6-3, with D possibly being TRBD1 (6 bases). V lost 6 bases, J lost 4 bases, and 18 bases lay in between. This CDR3 region has 16 residues. Germline loops: CDR1 MNHEY, CDR2 SVGEGT. CDR3 bases: TGTGCCAGCAGCCCGGGACACCCCCAGGGTAATGAAAAACTGTTTTTT. As protein: CASSPGHPQGNEKLFF.

The J gene is TRBJ1-5, the V gene TRBV19, with D hard to call. The CDR3 sequence is 12 residues long. CDR1 is LNHDA, CDR2 SQIVND, per germline (reference sequence). Between the trimmed V and J ends, which lost 9 bases and 7 bases, there was a span of 13 bases. CDR3 region: CASADSLQPQHF. CDR3 DNA: TGTGCCAGCGCTGACTCCCTGCAGCCCCAGCATTTT.

V usage is TRBV5-1 and J usage is TRBJ1-4; 9 positions match TRBD1. V lost 3 bases, J lost 5 bases, and 8 bases stayed unmatched. Germline values: CDR1 SGHRS, CDR2 YFSETQ. The CDR3 sequence is 16 residues long. CDR3 coding DNA: TGCGCCAGCAGCTGGGGACTCGGGACAGGGAATGAAAAACTGTTTTTT. This sequence encodes CASSWGLGTGNEKLFF.

The V call is TRBV5-1, the J call TRBJ2-7; 7 bases are shared with TRBD1. Germline values: CDR1 SGHRS, CDR2 YFSETQ. J gave up 4 bases and V 3 bases, and 10 bases lay outside the gene matches. The CDR3 sequence is 15 residues long. The CDR3 DNA sequence: TGCGCCAGCAGCTCAGGACAGGCAGCATGGTACGAGCAGTACTTC. Its translation is CASSSGQAAWYEQYF.

The chain recombines TRBV19 with TRBJ1-2; the match to TRBD1 covers 8 bases. The V gene's germline CDR1 is LNHDA and CDR2 SQIVND (reference sequence). The CDR3 covers 16 residues. The junction had 8 bases not matched to a gene; V was cut back by 3 bases and J by 2 bases. In DNA, the CDR3 is TGTGCCAGTAGTATTGGAGGACAGGGATTGAACTATGGCTACACCTTC. Its protein product is CASSIGGQGLNYGYTF. Full variable domain (remainder filled in from reference TRBV19 and TRBJ1-2): DGGITQSPKYLFRKEGQNVTLSCEQNLNHDAMYWYRQDPGQGLRLIYYSQIVNDFQKGDIAEGYSVSREKKESFPLTVTSAQKNPTAFYLCASSIGGQGLNYGYTFGSGTRLTVV.

The CDR3 coding sequence is TGTGCCAGCAGGCTCTACCGACAGGGGGATGGCTACACCTTC. Translating gives CASRLYRQGDGYTF. This chain uses TRBV28 with TRBJ1-2, with TRBD1 identical over 9 bases. Germline V gene sequence: CDR1 MDHEN, CDR2 SYDVKM. Trimming at V came to 6 bases and at J to 6 bases, leaving 8 bases not matched to a gene. The CDR3 totals 14 residues.

The chain links TRBV5-1 to TRBJ2-7; 8 nucleotides agree with TRBD2. Germline values: CDR1 SGHRS, CDR2 YFSETQ. The CDR3 is 16 residues long. V dropped 1 base and J dropped 2; count of bases not matched to a gene: 8. The CDR3: CASSLYTGGTPYEQYF. Written as DNA, the CDR3 is TGCGCCAGCAGCTTGTATACGGGAGGGACCCCCTACGAGCAGTACTTC.

The rearrangement links TRBV10-3 to TRBJ2-1; tentatively, D is TRBD2 (6 bases). Germline CDR1 and CDR2: ENHRY and SYGVKD. V shed 2 bases and J shed 6 bases, with 17 bases lying between them. There are 16 residues in the CDR3. CDR3 DNA: TGTGCCATCAGTGAGCCCAGACAGACGCGGGGCAATGAGCAGTTCTTC. This encodes CAISEPRQTRGNEQFF.

The CDR3 here is CASSLRRYGYTF. The CDR3 DNA reads TGTGCCAGCAGTTTGCGGCGGTATGGCTACACCTTC. The chain is built from TRBV6-2 or TRBV6-3 and TRBJ1-2; D call uncertain. Trimming left V 4 bases short and J 5 bases short, with 8 bases between. Germline assignment: CDR1 MNHEY and CDR2 SVGEGT. The CDR3 contains 12 residues.

The gene calls are TRBV29-1 and TRBJ2-7, with D possibly being TRBD2 (5 bases). With 6 bases removed from V and 4 bases from J, the gap between germline ends came to 13 bases. Germline V gene sequence: CDR1 SQVTM, CDR2 ANQGSEA. CDR3 size: 12 residues. CDR3 amino acids: CSVVEGTYEQYF. The CDR3 DNA is TGCAGCGTGGTAGAGGGCACTTACGAGCAGTACTTC.

The rearrangement links TRBV11-2 to TRBJ2-1; TRBD2 might be the D (5 bases). V was trimmed by 4 bases and J by 5 bases, leaving 15 bases between them. CDR1 is SGHAT, CDR2 FQNNGV, per germline. The CDR3 contains 15 residues. The CDR3 protein is CASSWGWIGDNEQFF. The CDR3 DNA sequence: TGTGCCAGCAGCTGGGGTTGGATCGGGGACAATGAGCAGTTCTTC. Full variable domain (remainder filled in from reference TRBV11-2 and TRBJ2-1): EAGVAQSPRYKIIEKRQSVAFWCNPISGHATLYWYQQILGQGPKLLIQFQNNGVVDDSQLPKDRFSAERLKGVDSTLKIQPAKLEDSAVYLCASSWGWIGDNEQFFGPGTRLTVL.

V is TRBV10-2 and J is TRBJ1-6; a possible D gene is TRBD1 (5 bases). The CDR3 is made up of 13 amino acids. V gave up 8 bases and J gave up 7 bases, with 12 bases separating them. Germline lookup yields CDR1 WSHSY and CDR2 SAAADI. The DNA of the CDR3 is TGCGCCAGCCAGGGACGGGAGAATTCACCCCTCCACTTT. Translation gives CASQGRENSPLHF.

V is TRBV27 and J is TRBJ1-2; D is ambiguous. Per the germline V gene, CDR1 is MNHEY and CDR2 is SMNVEV (reference sequence). V lost 0 bases to trimming and J lost 4 bases, with 6 bases between them. The length of the CDR3 is 13 residues. The CDR3 bases are TGTGCCAGCAGTTTATCTTCACTCTATGGCTACACCTTC. It specifies CASSLSSLYGYTF.

The V call is TRBV5-4, the J call TRBJ1-1; no clear D gene. The CDR3 is 16 amino acids. CDR1 is SGHNT and CDR2 is YYREEE in the germline V gene (reference sequence). Trimming pared 0 bases from V and 9 bases from J, leaving 21 bases between. The CDR3 DNA reads TGTGCCAGCAGCTTGGAGTCAGGCCGAACCCACTCCAAAGCTTTCTTT. Protein product: CASSLESGRTHSKAFF.

The chain is built from TRBV6-5 and TRBJ1-5, with TRBD1 matching over 7 bases. The CDR3 extends over 13 amino acids. CDR1 and CDR2 (germline): MNHEY, SVGAGI. V was clipped by 8 bases and J by 2 bases; unmatched bases: 3. Here the CDR3 DNA reads TGTGCCAGCCGGGACAGACGCAATCAGCCCCAGCATTTT. Its translation: CASRDRRNQPQHF.

The chain recombines TRBV19 with TRBJ1-6, with D unclear. The CDR3 consists of 14 residues. Looked up from germline, CDR1 is LNHDA and CDR2 is SQIVND (reference sequence). Trimming took 7 bases from V and 0 from J, leaving 7 bases between them. CDR3 DNA sequence: TGTGCCAGTACGTTCAGCTCCTATAATTCACCCCTCCACTTT. This translates into CASTFSSYNSPLHF.

The CDR3 sequence: CASIPGGSRGEQYF. The CDR3 DNA sequence: TGTGCCAGCATCCCGGGGGGCTCCCGAGGAGAGCAGTACTTC. This chain joins TRBV6-5 and TRBJ2-7; possibly TRBD2 for D (7 bases). This CDR3 is 14 amino acids long. V lost 7 bases, J lost 7 bases, and 20 bases lay in between. CDR1 is MNHEY, CDR2 SVGAGI, per germline.

This clone was seen just once. The chain employs TRBV3-1 (or the pseudogene TRBV3-2) and TRBJ1-4; 10 bases fit TRBD1. The CDR3 spans 15 residues. The V gene's germline CDR1 is LGHDT and CDR2 YNNKEL (reference sequence). V was clipped by 8 bases and J by 7 bases; unmatched bases: 10. The CDR3 loop reads CASASSGTGAEKLFF. CDR3 coding DNA: TGTGCCAGCGCGTCCTCCGGGACAGGGGCTGAAAAACTGTTTTTT.